This TCR beta chain appears in the sequencing data of a study of blood T cell repertoires in COVID-19 (TCRdb year 2020). Context from the whole study: The collaborator samples originated in the United States, Italy and Spain and spanned the acute and convalescent phases of COVID-19. The prospective study material was composed of cDNA or gDNA derived from T cells, B-cell-depleted T cells, or PBMCs. The dataset comprised deeply sampled blood TCRbeta repertoires from subjects exposed to, actively infected with, or recovered from COVID-19. The repertoires were made available in a free public database intended to serve as a resource for research on the immune response to SARS-CoV-2. The samples were drawn from two sources: the first 160 participants of the ongoing ImmuneRACE study, and approximately 1,300 subjects contributed by 6 global collaborators. Sample metadata almost always included a de-identified subject ID, COVID-19 status, age in years and sex. Where available, HLA class I and class II types were taken from metadata supplied by the sample provider and were not determined by assay-based typing. The study at large found these results: How much clinical and demographic metadata was included differed by source and by participant, and the metadata was provided uncurated.

From a lookup of the germline V gene, CDR1 and CDR2 are SNHLY and FYNNEI. The CDR3 runs 13 amino acids, cysteine and phenylalanine included. Just the 39-base CDR3 DNA is kept, in frame starting at base 1. V is clipped by 6 bases and J by 3 bases, and the sequence between their germline boundaries is 9 bases long. The immunoSEQ Assay, a bias-controlled multiplex PCR, was used to amplify TCRbeta CDR3 regions from genomic DNA. On the study's bioinformatics: Within the assay, amplification of reference gene primers was used to estimate how many nucleated cells each sample contained. Sequence reads were collapsed and filtered to measure the absolute abundance of every unique TCRbeta CDR3 rearrangement. Productive Simpson clonality was computed per sample as the square root of Simpson's diversity index over productive rearrangements. This immuneACCESS table, as held by TCRdb, lists in-frame sequences with V and J called but not all clones. Of the missing ones, under half trace to an unresolved V gene in checked studies; the others have no known cause. The D gene and trimming were derived from the DNA, and the V and J assignments and clone size from that table. This sample lists approximately 300,000 clones; around 90% were detected once. 1% of the sample rests with the top ten.

Whole blood was collected in K2EDTA tubes by collaborating institutions according to the institutions' own protocols. For TCRbeta analysis, collaborator samples were shipped as frozen whole blood, as isolated PBMCs, or as DNA extracted from either sample type. With regard to this clone: What antigen it recognizes has not been identified. No clone much larger than this one lies a single base away; base qualities are absent. The sample has other DNA sequences that encode this CDR3 too.

The receptor comes from a man aged 50-60 years with active or convalescent COVID-19. Here the chain combines TRBV2 and TRBJ1-5; the D gene cannot be named for sure. The sequencing input was peripheral blood. The CDR3 region has the sequence CASSRESNQPQHF. In nucleotides, the sequence is TGTGCCAGCAGCCGGGAGTCCAATCAGCCCCAGCATTTT. With the portions outside the CDR3 filled from the reference TRBV2 and TRBJ1-5 genes, the complete variable region becomes EPEVTQTPSHQVTQMGQEVILRCVPISNHLYFYWYRQILGQKVEFLVSFYNNEISEKSEIFDDQFSVERPDGSNFTLKIRSTKLEDSAMYFCASSRESNQPQHFGDGTRLSIL.